The clone carrying this TCR beta chain was seen at least ten times. Its antigen is as yet unknown. With 6 bases removed from V and 8 bases from J, the gap between germline ends came to 16 bases. The CDR3 sequence is 14 residues long. Per germline, CDR1 MNHEY and CDR2 SVGEGT. The sample comes from a study of T cell repertoires in cytomegalovirus infection. Whole-study findings and limits: HLA-C-restricted CMV-specific TCR beta clonotypes prevailed in the ex vivo response. Cumulative frequency of public TCR beta families picked out carriers of CMV plus the relevant HLA.

TCRdb reanalysed the reads using MiXCR and keeps one entry per CDR3 protein. The data hold 200,000 to 300,000 distinct CDR3 sequences, with approximately 7% observed a single time. The sequence was obtained from a human donor in good health (CMV status not recorded). Some clones in this sample may be carry-over from other donors' samples. The rearrangement links TRBV6-2 or TRBV6-3 to TRBJ1-4, with D perhaps matching TRBD1 (6 bases). Sequenced input: PBMCs. The CDR3 loop is CASRNGGPGEKLFF. CDR3 coding DNA: TGTGCCAGCAGGAACGGGGGGCCAGGCGAAAAACTGTTTTTT.